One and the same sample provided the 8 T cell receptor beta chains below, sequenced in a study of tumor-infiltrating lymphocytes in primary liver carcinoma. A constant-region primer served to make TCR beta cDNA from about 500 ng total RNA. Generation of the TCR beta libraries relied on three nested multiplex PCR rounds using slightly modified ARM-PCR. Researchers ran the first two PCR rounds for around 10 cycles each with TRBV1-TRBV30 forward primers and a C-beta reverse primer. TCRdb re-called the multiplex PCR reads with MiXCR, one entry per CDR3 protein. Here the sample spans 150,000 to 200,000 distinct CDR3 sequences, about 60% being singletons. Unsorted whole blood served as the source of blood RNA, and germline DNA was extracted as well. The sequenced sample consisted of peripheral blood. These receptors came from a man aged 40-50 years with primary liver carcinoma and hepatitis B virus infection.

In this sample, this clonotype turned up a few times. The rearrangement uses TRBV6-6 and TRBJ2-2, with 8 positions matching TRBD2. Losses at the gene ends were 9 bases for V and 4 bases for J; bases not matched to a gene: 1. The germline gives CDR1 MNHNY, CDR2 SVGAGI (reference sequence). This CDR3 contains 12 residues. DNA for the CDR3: TGTGCCAGTGCGGGGGGCACCGGGGAGCTGTTTTTT. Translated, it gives CASAGGTGELFF.

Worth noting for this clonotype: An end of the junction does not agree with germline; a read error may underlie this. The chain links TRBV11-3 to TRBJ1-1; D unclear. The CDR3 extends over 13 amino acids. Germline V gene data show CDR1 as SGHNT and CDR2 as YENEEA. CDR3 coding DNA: TGTACCAGCAGCTTAACACGGGACACTGAAGCTTTCTTT. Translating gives CTSSLTRDTEAFF.

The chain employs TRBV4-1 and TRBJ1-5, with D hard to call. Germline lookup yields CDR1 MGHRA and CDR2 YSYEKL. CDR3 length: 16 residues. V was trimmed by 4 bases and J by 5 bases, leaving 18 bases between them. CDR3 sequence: CASSPTQTWGDQPQHF. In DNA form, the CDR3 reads TGCGCCAGCAGCCCGACCCAGACCTGGGGTGATCAGCCCCAGCATTTT.

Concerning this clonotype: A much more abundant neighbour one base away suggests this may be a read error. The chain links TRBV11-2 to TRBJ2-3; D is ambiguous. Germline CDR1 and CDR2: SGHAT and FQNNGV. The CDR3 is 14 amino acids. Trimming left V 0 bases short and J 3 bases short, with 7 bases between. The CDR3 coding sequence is TGTGCCAGCAGCTTAGATCGTTGTACAGATACGCAGTATTTT. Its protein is CASSLDRCTDTQYF. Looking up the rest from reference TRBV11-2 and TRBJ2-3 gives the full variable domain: EAGVAQSPRYKIIEKRQSVAFWCNPISGHATLYWYQQILGQGPKLLIQFQNNGVVDDSQLPKDRFSAERLKGVDSTLKIQPAKLEDSAVYLCASSLDRCTDTQYFGPGTRLTVL.

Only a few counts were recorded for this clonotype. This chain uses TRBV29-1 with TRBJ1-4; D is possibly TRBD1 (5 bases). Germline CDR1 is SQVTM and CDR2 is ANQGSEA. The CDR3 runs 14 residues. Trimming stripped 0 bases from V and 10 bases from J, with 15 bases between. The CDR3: CSVEEGVSGGKLFF. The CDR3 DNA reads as TGCAGCGTTGAAGAGGGGGTTAGTGGGGGAAAACTGTTTTTT. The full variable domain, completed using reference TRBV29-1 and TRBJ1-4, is SAVISQKPSRDICQRGTSLTIQCQVDSQVTMMFWYRQQPGQSLTLIATANQGSEATYESGFVIDKFPISRPNLTFSTLTVSNMSPEDSSIYLCSVEEGVSGGKLFFGSGTQLSVL.

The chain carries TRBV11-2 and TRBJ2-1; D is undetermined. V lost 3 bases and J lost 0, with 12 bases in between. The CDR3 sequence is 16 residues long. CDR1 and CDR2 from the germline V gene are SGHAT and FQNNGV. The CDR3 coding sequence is TGTGCCAGCAGCTTTACAGACCAGAGCTCCTACAATGAGCAGTTCTTC. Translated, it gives CASSFTDQSSYNEQFF. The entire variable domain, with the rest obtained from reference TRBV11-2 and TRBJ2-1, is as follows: EAGVAQSPRYKIIEKRQSVAFWCNPISGHATLYWYQQILGQGPKLLIQFQNNGVVDDSQLPKDRFSAERLKGVDSTLKIQPAKLEDSAVYLCASSFTDQSSYNEQFFGPGTRLTVL.

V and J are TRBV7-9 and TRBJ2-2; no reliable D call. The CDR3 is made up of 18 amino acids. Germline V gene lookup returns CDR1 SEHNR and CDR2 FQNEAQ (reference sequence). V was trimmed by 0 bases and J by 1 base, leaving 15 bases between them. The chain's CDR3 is CASSLAVLDRRNTGELFF. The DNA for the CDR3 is TGTGCCAGCAGCTTAGCGGTGTTGGACCGGCGGAACACCGGGGAGCTGTTTTTT.

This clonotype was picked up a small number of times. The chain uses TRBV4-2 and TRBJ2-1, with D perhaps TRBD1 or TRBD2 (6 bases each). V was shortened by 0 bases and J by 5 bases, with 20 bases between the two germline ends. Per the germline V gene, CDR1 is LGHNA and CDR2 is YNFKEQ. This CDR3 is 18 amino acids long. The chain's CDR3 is CASSQDSPGVGGNNEQFF. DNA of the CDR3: TGTGCCAGCAGCCAAGATTCCCCGGGCGTAGGGGGGAACAATGAGCAGTTCTTC.